This T cell receptor beta chain was retrieved from a study of cytomegalovirus exposure and HLA in healthy donors. Findings of the study overall: First-cohort TCR clusters tended to co-occur in the approximately 130 validation repertoires, a later analysis found.

Sequencing was performed with immunoSEQ multiplex PCR; in TCRdb, only in-frame clones are kept and a portion is missing. The sample contains some 310,000 clones, roughly 88% of which appear only once. On this clone itself: What it recognizes is unknown. Distinct nucleotide sequences in the sample also encode this CDR3.

The approximately 120-subject validation cohort, separate from the 666-subject first cohort, included the donors. Germline-derived CDR1 and CDR2 are MGHRA and YSYEKL. This CDR3 region has 14 residues. V lost 0 bases, J lost 5 bases, and 10 bases lay in between. This clonotype was obtained from a man aged 25 to 40 in good health and CMV-seronegative. The J gene is TRBJ2-5, the V gene TRBV4-1; D might be TRBD2 (6 bases). Sequencing was performed on PBMCs. The CDR3 here is CASSQDLRGETQYF. Written as DNA, the CDR3 is TGCGCCAGCAGCCAAGACCTGCGGGGTGAGACCCAGTACTTC.